Shown below are 28 T cell receptor beta chains from a single sample sequenced in a study of T cells after yellow fever vaccination. TCRdb redid the calling of the 5' RACE reads with MiXCR, one entry per CDR3 protein. The table includes approximately 550,000 distinct CDR3 sequences, 15% to 20% detected once. The sample consisted of PBMCs, taken 15 days after the yellow fever booster vaccination. The receptors here all came from a man under 40 who received the YFV17D yellow fever vaccine.

The CDR3 DNA sequence: TGTGCCAGCAGCACTAGTCGATCGACCAATGAGCAGTTCTTC. Protein: CASSTSRSTNEQFF. The V gene is TRBV9, the J gene TRBJ2-1, with D possibly matching TRBD2 (5 bases). V lost 4 bases, J lost 6 bases, and 14 bases lay in between. The CDR3 spans 14 residues. CDR1 is SGDLS, CDR2 YYNGEE, per germline.

This clonotype came up a few times. The chain joins TRBV6-2 or TRBV6-3 to TRBJ2-7; 13 nucleotides agree with TRBD2. The germline gives CDR1 MNHEY, CDR2 SVGEGT. The CDR3 loop spans 15 amino acids. The V segment lost 0 bases and the J segment 11 bases; nucleotides outside the gene matches: 7. CDR3 in DNA: TGTGCCAGCAGTTACTCCCTCGGACTAGCGGGAGAGGAGTACTTC. Its translation: CASSYSLGLAGEEYF.

V and J are TRBV4-3 and TRBJ2-1; D is undetermined. The germline V and J ends were trimmed by 3 bases and 1 base, with 7 bases remaining between them. Germline CDR1 and CDR2: LGHNA and YSLEER. The CDR3 is 14 amino acids. In DNA, the CDR3 is TGCGCCAGCAGCCAGCTCGATTCCTACAATGAGCAGTTCTTC. It is translated as CASSQLDSYNEQFF.

The chain uses TRBV11-2 and TRBJ2-7; 7 nucleotides match TRBD1. Germline CDR1 reads SGHAT; CDR2 reads FQNNGV. The CDR3 has 17 amino acids. J lost 6 bases, V lost 0 bases, and 14 bases had no gene match. CDR3 sequence: CASSLEGSGTAFGEQYF. CDR3 DNA: TGTGCCAGCAGCTTAGAGGGCTCCGGGACAGCTTTTGGCGAGCAGTACTTC.

Only a few counts were recorded for this clonotype. The chain has TRBV20-1 and TRBJ2-3; possible D gene TRBD2, 5 bases. The germline V gene encodes CDR1 DFQATT and CDR2 SNEGSKA (reference sequence). This CDR3 is built from 15 residues. Trimming stripped 5 bases from V and 3 bases from J, with 18 bases between. The CDR3 spells CSAGVRLGGTDTQYF. In DNA form, the CDR3 reads TGCAGTGCTGGGGTTCGGCTAGGCGGGACAGATACGCAGTATTTT.

This clonotype appeared many times. The chain couples TRBV5-1 to TRBJ1-4, with a weak D call TRBD1 (6 bases). The CDR3 totals 14 residues. V shed 2 bases and J shed 1 base, with 6 bases lying between them. Germline values: CDR1 SGHRS, CDR2 YFSETQ. CDR3: CASSLQGTNEKLFF. The CDR3 DNA reads TGCGCCAGCAGCTTACAGGGAACTAATGAAAAACTGTTTTTT.

The V and J genes are TRBV12-3 or TRBV12-4 and TRBJ2-7; D perhaps matches TRBD1 (5 bases). V was pared by 4 bases and J by 5 bases, with 12 bases between. The CDR3 is made up of 13 amino acids. CDR3 sequence (DNA): TGTGCCAGCAGTTCAAGCCAGGGTCACGAGCAGTACTTC. It yields the protein CASSSSQGHEQYF.

The chain links TRBV7-9 to TRBJ1-4; 9 nucleotides agree with TRBD1. V lost 5 bases, J lost 8 bases, and 9 bases stayed unmatched. Germline V gene data show CDR1 as SEHNR and CDR2 as FQNEAQ (reference sequence). This CDR3 is built from 15 residues. In nucleotides, the CDR3 is TGTGCCAGCAGCACATCACAGGGGGCAGGCGAAAAACTGTTTTTT. Translated: CASSTSQGAGEKLFF.

This chain connects TRBV5-1 to TRBJ2-4; the D is unclear. The CDR3 spans 14 residues. With 0 bases removed from V and 9 bases from J, the gap between germline ends came to 13 bases. Germline assignment: CDR1 SGHRS and CDR2 YFSETQ. CDR3 coding DNA: TGCGCCAGCAGCTTGGTCGTCCAGGCTACCATTCAGTACTTC. Protein: CASSLVVQATIQYF.

This clonotype was seen at least ten times. This rearrangement joins TRBV2 to TRBJ2-7; the match to TRBD1 covers 7 bases. Germline CDR1 SNHLY, CDR2 FYNNEI. The V gene end was trimmed by 2 bases and the J gene end by 7 bases; junction bases not matched to a gene: 8. The CDR3 totals 14 residues. In nucleotides, the CDR3 is TGTGCCAGCAGTGAACGGGACAGATTACGTGAGCAGTACTTC. Translating gives CASSERDRLREQYF.

The rearrangement uses TRBV15 and TRBJ1-1; 7 bases align to TRBD1. This CDR3 region has 14 residues. Looked up from germline, CDR1 is LNHNV and CDR2 is YYDKDF (reference sequence). Trimming cost V 3 bases and J 10 bases; bases outside gene matches: 11. The CDR3 DNA follows: TGTGCCACCAGCAGGACAGGGACCGTTGAAACAGCTTTCTTT. Protein sequence: CATSRTGTVETAFF.

This clonotype has a handful of counts. V usage is TRBV5-1 and J usage is TRBJ2-3, with 7 bases lining up with TRBD2. The germline CDR1 and CDR2 sequences are SGHRS and YFSETQ. V gave up 0 bases and J gave up 5 bases; unmatched junction bases: 6. This CDR3 is 15 amino acids long. The CDR3 region is CASSLAKGREDTQYF. The CDR3 DNA is TGCGCCAGCAGCTTGGCGAAGGGGAGGGAAGATACGCAGTATTTT. The full variable domain, its missing parts supplied by reference TRBV5-1 and TRBJ2-3, is KAGVTQTPRYLIKTRGQQVTLSCSPISGHRSVSWYQQTPGQGLQFLFEYFSETQRNKGNFPGRFSGRQFSNSRSEMNVSTLELGDSALYLCASSLAKGREDTQYFGPGTRLTVL.

The gene calls are TRBV21-1 and TRBJ2-7; the DNA was not used to check the table's D call, TRBD2. TRBV21-1 is given as a pseudogene. The CDR3 contains 18 residues. This CDR3 reads CASSKVAGYPIRTYEQYF. The CDR3, as DNA: TGTGCCAGCAGCAAAGTGGCGGGATATCCTATTCGAACCTACGAGCAGTACTTC.

This clonotype came up a few times. This rearrangement joins TRBV7-9 to TRBJ2-4; D is undetermined. Germline V gene sequence: CDR1 SEHNR, CDR2 FQNEAQ (reference sequence). V was trimmed by 1 base and J by 9 bases, leaving 10 bases between them. The CDR3 has 13 residues. CDR3 sequence: CASSLDSLAIQYF. CDR3 bases: TGTGCCAGCAGCTTAGACAGTTTAGCCATTCAGTACTTC.

V gene TRBV5-1 combines with J gene TRBJ2-7, with D possibly matching TRBD2 (5 bases). The CDR3 runs to 14 residues. Germline V gene sequence: CDR1 SGHRS, CDR2 YFSETQ. Trimming removed 0 bases at V and 5 bases at J, with 12 bases between. CDR3 DNA sequence: TGCGCCAGCAGCTTGGCCAGTGAGGGCCACGAGCAGTACTTC. Protein: CASSLASEGHEQYF.

This clonotype has a handful of counts. The chain uses TRBV12-3 or TRBV12-4 and TRBJ2-5; tentatively, D is TRBD1 or TRBD2 (5 bases each). The length of the CDR3 is 13 residues. Trimming removed 6 bases from V and 7 bases from J, with 15 bases in between. The CDR3 nucleotides are TGTGCCAGCAGCCCCCGGGACGCGGGGACCCAGTACTTC. This codes for CASSPRDAGTQYF.

This clonotype came up a few times. The rearrangement links TRBV12-3 or TRBV12-4 to TRBJ2-1, with D perhaps matching TRBD2 (5 bases). This CDR3 contains 15 residues. V shed 3 bases and J shed 7 bases, with 16 bases lying between them. CDR3 loop: CASSLVQGRRNEQFF. CDR3 nucleotide sequence: TGTGCCAGCAGTTTGGTACAAGGGAGAAGGAATGAGCAGTTCTTC.

The rearrangement uses TRBV7-2 and TRBJ2-7; possible D gene TRBD2, 5 bases. The CDR3 runs 15 residues. V was clipped by 4 bases and J by 5 bases, with 18 bases between them. Germline assignment: CDR1 SGHTA and CDR2 FQGNSA. Here the CDR3 DNA reads TGTGCCAGCAGCTCCCAGCCCCTAGCTCCCGACGAGCAGTACTTC. Translation gives CASSSQPLAPDEQYF.

The chain combines TRBV10-3 with TRBJ2-2; 8 positions match TRBD1. This CDR3 has 13 residues. V shed 10 bases, J shed 4 bases, and the junction held 5 bases outside the gene matches. Germline CDR1 is ENHRY and CDR2 is SYGVKD. CDR3 residues: CASAQGATGELFF. The DNA for the CDR3 is TGTGCCAGCGCCCAGGGGGCCACCGGGGAGCTGTTTTTT.

This clonotype was seen a few times. The chain couples TRBV29-1 to TRBJ2-5; D is possibly TRBD2 (5 bases). From germline, CDR1 is SQVTM and CDR2 ANQGSEA. Trimming stripped 2 bases from V and 5 bases from J, with 18 bases between. CDR3 length: 15 residues. The CDR3 sequence: CSVEPPGARGETQYF. For the CDR3, the DNA is TGCAGCGTTGAACCCCCGGGCGCGAGAGGGGAGACCCAGTACTTC.

The chain recombines TRBV7-8 with TRBJ2-5; D gene ambiguous. CDR1 and CDR2 from the germline V gene are SGHVS and FQNEAQ. The CDR3 has 13 amino acids. V was cut by 4 bases and J by 5 bases, with 11 bases left in between. CDR3 sequence (DNA): TGTGCCAGCAGCTCTGTCAGCACGGAGACCCAGTACTTC. This gives the protein CASSSVSTETQYF.

The chain joins TRBV20-1 to TRBJ2-3; 8 positions agree with TRBD2. This CDR3 has 16 amino acids. CDR1 is DFQATT and CDR2 is SNEGSKA in the germline V gene (reference sequence). The junction had 5 bases not matched to a gene; V was cut back by 0 bases and J by 0 bases. CDR3 residues: CSARDPASGSTDTQYF. The CDR3 region has the DNA TGCAGTGCTAGAGATCCTGCTAGCGGGAGCACAGATACGCAGTATTTT.

The table lists this clonotype with a few counts. CDR3 region: CAISGGSGVSETQYF. The CDR3 DNA reads TGTGCCATCAGCGGGGGGAGTGGTGTCTCGGAGACCCAGTACTTC. V usage is TRBV10-3 and J usage is TRBJ2-5; TRBD2 aligns across 7 bases. This CDR3 contains 15 residues. J was trimmed by 5 bases and V by 6 bases; bases with no gene match: 12. Germline loops: CDR1 ENHRY, CDR2 SYGVKD.

This clonotype was found a few times. V is TRBV20-1 and J is TRBJ2-1, with a tentative D call TRBD1 (6 bases). The CDR3 spans 14 residues. The V end lost 5 bases, the J end lost 0 bases, and 11 bases lay between the germline ends. Germline V gene data show CDR1 as DFQATT and CDR2 as SNEGSKA (reference sequence). In DNA form, the CDR3 reads TGCAGTGCTGGAACAGGGAGCTCCTACAATGAGCAGTTCTTC. Amino acids: CSAGTGSSYNEQFF.

The gene calls are TRBV5-4 and TRBJ2-3; TRBD2 agrees at 13 bases. Germline-derived CDR1 and CDR2 are SGHNT and YYREEE (reference sequence). This CDR3 has 15 amino acids. J gave up 14 bases and V 0 bases, and 9 bases lay outside the gene matches. The CDR3 DNA follows: TGTGCCAGCAGCTTGGCCGGACTAGCGGGAGAAAAACCGTATTTT. Translating it yields CASSLAGLAGEKPYF.

This clonotype was observed a few times. V usage is TRBV7-2 and J usage is TRBJ2-1; 8 nucleotides agree with TRBD1. Per germline, CDR1 SGHTA and CDR2 FQGNSA. CDR3 size: 14 residues. Trimming at V came to 5 bases and at J to 9 bases, leaving 9 bases not matched to a gene. The CDR3 spells CASSPDRVKGEQFF. The CDR3 DNA follows: TGTGCCAGCAGCCCGGACAGGGTCAAGGGTGAGCAGTTCTTC.

This chain joins TRBV12-3 or TRBV12-4 and TRBJ1-2; the match to TRBD1 covers 10 bases. The CDR3 sequence is 18 residues long. J gave up 5 bases and V 5 bases, and 17 bases lay outside the gene matches. Here the CDR3 reads CASSPFVGDRGVTYGYTF. CDR3 nucleotide sequence: TGTGCCAGCAGTCCCTTTGTTGGGGACAGGGGAGTGACGTATGGCTACACCTTC.

This clonotype was observed a few times. The chain recombines TRBV29-1 with TRBJ1-1; D ambiguous. Trimming removed 1 base at V and 0 bases at J, with 9 bases between. This CDR3 is 14 amino acids long. Germline loops: CDR1 SQVTM, CDR2 ANQGSEA. CDR3 bases: TGCAGCGTTGAAGTTCCGGGCTTGAACACTGAAGCTTTCTTT. Amino acids: CSVEVPGLNTEAFF.